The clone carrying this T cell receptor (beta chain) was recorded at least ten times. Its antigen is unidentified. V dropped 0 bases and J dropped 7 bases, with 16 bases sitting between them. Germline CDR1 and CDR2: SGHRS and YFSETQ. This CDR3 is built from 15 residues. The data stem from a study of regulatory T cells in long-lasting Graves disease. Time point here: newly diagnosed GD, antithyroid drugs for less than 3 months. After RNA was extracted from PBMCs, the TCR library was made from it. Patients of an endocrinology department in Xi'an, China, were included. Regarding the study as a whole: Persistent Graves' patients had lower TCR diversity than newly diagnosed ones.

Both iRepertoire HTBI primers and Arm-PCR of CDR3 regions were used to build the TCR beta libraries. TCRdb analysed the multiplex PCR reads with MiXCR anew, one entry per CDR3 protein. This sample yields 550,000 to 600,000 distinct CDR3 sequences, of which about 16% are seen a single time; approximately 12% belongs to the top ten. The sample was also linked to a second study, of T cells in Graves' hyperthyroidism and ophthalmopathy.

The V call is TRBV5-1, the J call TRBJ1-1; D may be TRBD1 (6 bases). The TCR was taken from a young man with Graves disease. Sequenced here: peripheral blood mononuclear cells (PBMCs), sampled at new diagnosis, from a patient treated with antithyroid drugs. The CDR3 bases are TGCGCCAGCAGCTTGGAGTCGGGGGGCTGGGATGAAGCTTTCTTT. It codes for CASSLESGGWDEAFF.